This is a list of T cell receptor beta chains from one sample in a study of vaccination and CD4 T cells after COVID-19. A single record per CDR3 protein comes from TCRdb applying MiXCR to the PCR reads. The table shows 20,000 or so distinct CDR3 sequences, with roughly 50% occurring only once. These receptors are not linked to any known antigen. Sequencing was carried out using cultured CD4+ T cells from blood. The receptor source for this set is a human donor with COVID-19. CDR3s include the opening cysteine and the closing phenylalanine or tryptophan. A D gene is named only where the DNA matches it firmly. Clone size is stated in some rows and not others, as once, few, many or a class when expanded.

abundance,d_gene,v_gene,j_gene,len,CDR3nt,CDR3aa
-,-,TRBV19,TRBJ1-3,15,TGTGCCAGTAGCGGACAGAGCAGCTCTGGAAACACCATATATTTT,CASSGQSSSGNTIYF
-,TRBD1,TRBV7-8,TRBJ1-1,11,TGTGCCAGCAGCATAGGACAGGGGGCTTTCTTT,CASSIGQGAFF
-,TRBD1,TRBV7-3,TRBJ1-1,15,TGTGCCAGCAGCCCGGACAGGGTACGGAGCACTGAAGCTTTCTTT,CASSPDRVRSTEAFF
few,-,TRBV20-1,TRBJ1-1,14,TGCAGTGCTAGCAGAATCGACAGGCACACTGAAGCTTTCTTT,CSASRIDRHTEAFF
few,-,TRBV6-1,TRBJ1-5,12,TGTGCCAGCAGTGAAAGTCATCAGCCCCAGCATTTT,CASSESHQPQHF
-,TRBD2,TRBV2,TRBJ2-3,15,TGTGCCAGCTCGAGACTAGCGGCCATCACAGATACGCAGTATTTT,CASSRLAAITDTQYF
-,TRBD1,TRBV12-3/TRBV12-4,TRBJ1-1,14,TGTGCCAGCAGTTTTTGGCAGGGGGATACTGAAGCTTTCTTT,CASSFWQGDTEAFF
few,TRBD1,TRBV6-2/TRBV6-3,TRBJ1-1,15,TGTGCCAGCTTCTCCCCCGGGACAGGGTGGAATGAAGCTTTCTTT,CASFSPGTGWNEAFF
-,TRBD1,TRBV19,TRBJ1-1,16,TGTGCCAGTAGTCGAACAACAGGGGACATGAACACTGAAGCTTTCTTT,CASSRTTGDMNTEAFF
few,-,TRBV20-1,TRBJ2-3,14,TGCAGTGCTAGAGAGCCAAGGATTCTCCGTACGCAGTATTTT,CSAREPRILRTQYF
-,-,TRBV6-1,TRBJ1-1,15,TGTGCCAGCACCGACGTACGGGCAGGGGCAACTGAAGCTTTCTTT,CASTDVRAGATEAFF
few,-,TRBV6-1,TRBJ1-2,13,TGTGCCAGCAATCCGGGGTGGGGGCAAGGCTACACCTTC,CASNPGWGQGYTF
-,-,TRBV6-1,TRBJ2-7,14,TGTGCCAGCAGTACCGGACTCAGCTCCTACGAGCAGTACTTC,CASSTGLSSYEQYF
-,TRBD1,TRBV20-1,TRBJ1-2,16,TGCAGTGCTGCCGCAGGGCGCGGACAGGGGGCCTATGGCTACACCTTC,CSAAAGRGQGAYGYTF
few,-,TRBV6-1,TRBJ2-7,12,TGTGCCAGCGGGCAGAACTCCTACGAGCAGTACTTC,CASGQNSYEQYF
-,-,TRBV5-1,TRBJ2-7,13,TGCGCCAGCAGCTTGCAGGGGCCCTACGAGCAGTACTTC,CASSLQGPYEQYF
few,TRBD1,TRBV2,TRBJ1-2,13,TGTGCCAGCAGTCCCTACAGGGGTGGAGGCTACACCTTC,CASSPYRGGGYTF
few,-,TRBV5-1,TRBJ2-2,16,TGCGCCAGCAGGTTGGTGGAGCGGAGGACCACCGGGGAGCTGTTTTTT,CASRLVERRTTGELFF
-,-,TRBV7-8,TRBJ1-3,15,TGTGCCAGCAGCCTGGGTGTGAGCTCTGGAAACACCATATATTTT,CASSLGVSSGNTIYF
-,TRBD1,TRBV6-1,TRBJ1-5,14,TGTGCCAGCAGACCTACAGGGGGAATTCAGCCCCAGCATTTT,CASRPTGGIQPQHF
-,-,TRBV6-1,TRBJ1-1,12,TGTGCCAGCAGGTGGGGAAATACTGAAGCTTTCTTT,CASRWGNTEAFF
few,-,TRBV7-9,TRBJ1-1,16,TGTGCCAGCAGCCCCACGAGACAGCGACTGAACACTGAAGCTTTCTTT,CASSPTRQRLNTEAFF
-,TRBD1,TRBV19,TRBJ1-5,15,TGTGCCAGTAGTAGTCAGGGGGTCAGCAATCAGCCCCAGCATTTT,CASSSQGVSNQPQHF
-,-,TRBV20-1,TRBJ2-3,13,TGCAGTGCTAGTTCGGGGGGCTCGGATACGCAGTATTTT,CSASSGGSDTQYF
few,-,TRBV12-3/TRBV12-4,TRBJ1-2,12,TGTGCCAGCAGTCCACAGGGATATGGCTACACCTTC,CASSPQGYGYTF
-,-,TRBV12-3/TRBV12-4,TRBJ1-2,15,TGTGCCAGCAGTTTGGGGGGGGCGTCCGCCTATGGCTACACCTTC,CASSLGGASAYGYTF
-,-,TRBV30,TRBJ1-3,14,TGTGCCTGGATGGCAGGCTTCTCTGGAAACACCATATATTTT,CAWMAGFSGNTIYF
-,-,TRBV6-4,TRBJ1-6,13,TGTGCCAGCAGTGACCAGTTTAATTCACCCCTCCACTTT,CASSDQFNSPLHF
-,TRBD1,TRBV5-1,TRBJ1-1,14,TGCGCCAGCAGCTTGGGGACAGGGGTCAATGAAGCTTTCTTT,CASSLGTGVNEAFF
-,-,TRBV18,TRBJ2-7,13,TGTGCCAGCTCACGAACCGACAGGATCGAGCAGTACTTC,CASSRTDRIEQYF
-,TRBD1,TRBV19,TRBJ1-1,15,TGTGCCAGTAGTATAGACACGGGACAGACTTCGGAAGCTTTCTTT,CASSIDTGQTSEAFF
-,TRBD1,TRBV4-3,TRBJ1-1,15,TGCGCCAGCAGCCAAGATCGGGGACAGGGGACTGAAGCTTTCTTT,CASSQDRGQGTEAFF
-,-,TRBV27,TRBJ2-6,18,TGTGCCAGCAGTCCGTGGACAGCACGTGGCTCTGGGGCCAACGTCCTGACTTTC,CASSPWTARGSGANVLTF
few,TRBD1,TRBV20-1,TRBJ1-2,16,TGCAGTGCTAGAGTTCCGGGACAGGGGTTCTTTGGTGGCTACACCTTC,CSARVPGQGFFGGYTF
-,-,TRBV2,TRBJ2-2,12,TGTGCCAGCATAGGGGTAACCGGGGAGCTGTTTTTT,CASIGVTGELFF
few,TRBD1,TRBV6-2/TRBV6-3,TRBJ1-6,17,TGTGCCAGCACATCGGACAGGGGGCGATCCTATAATTCACCCCTCCACTTT,CASTSDRGRSYNSPLHF
-,-,TRBV4-1,TRBJ2-2,19,TGCGCCAGCAGCCAAGAGGAGCAGCAAGGAATCCAGAACACCGGGGAGCTGTTTTTT,CASSQEEQQGIQNTGELFF
-,-,TRBV6-5,TRBJ2-1,17,TGTGCCAGCAGTTACTCGCTGGGGGGCGCCTTCGTCAATGAGCAGTTCTTC,CASSYSLGGAFVNEQFF
-,-,TRBV7-2,TRBJ2-2,16,TGTGCCAGCAGCTTAGACGGTTTGCAGGTGAACGGGGAGCTGTTTTTT,CASSLDGLQVNGELFF
few,-,TRBV30,TRBJ2-2,15,TGTGCCTGGATTCCCGGACATATAAACACCGGGGAGCTGTTTTTT,CAWIPGHINTGELFF
-,TRBD2,TRBV7-9,TRBJ2-2,14,TGTGCCAGCAACCAGGGCGGGGGCACCGGGGAGCTGTTTTTT,CASNQGGGTGELFF
-,-,TRBV15,TRBJ1-2,14,TGTGCCACCAGCAGGTCACAGAGTCTCTATGGCTACACCTTC,CATSRSQSLYGYTF
few,TRBD1,TRBV27,TRBJ1-1,16,TGTGCCAGCAGTTTAAGGTCGGTACAGGGGTGGACTGAAGCTTTCTTT,CASSLRSVQGWTEAFF
-,-,TRBV24-1,TRBJ2-3,18,TGTGCCACCAGTGAACATTCAGGGGTGGGAATCCCTCCAGATACGCAGTATTTT,CATSEHSGVGIPPDTQYF
-,TRBD1,TRBV7-2,TRBJ1-4,15,TGTGCCAGCACCGACTCCGGGACAGGGGCTGAAAAACTGTTTTTT,CASTDSGTGAEKLFF
few,-,TRBV6-5,TRBJ2-5,18,TGTGCCAGCAGTTACGTATGGCCGGGACCGAAGTACCAAGAGACCCAGTACTTC,CASSYVWPGPKYQETQYF
-,TRBD1,TRBV18,TRBJ2-7,15,TGTGCCAGCTCACCAGGGACAGGCCTCTCCTACGAGCAGTACTTC,CASSPGTGLSYEQYF
-,TRBD1,TRBV6-1,TRBJ1-5,15,TGTGCCACCGGTGGGCAGGACAGGATCAATCAGCCCCAGCATTTT,CATGGQDRINQPQHF
-,-,TRBV12-3/TRBV12-4,TRBJ1-2,12,TGTGCCAGCAGTTTAGAGTCGCATGGCTACACCTTC,CASSLESHGYTF
-,-,TRBV6-1,TRBJ2-3,14,TGTGCCAGCAGTAAGTCGGGGAGCACAGATACGCAGTATTTT,CASSKSGSTDTQYF